A selection of T cell receptor beta chains follows, all from one sample in a study of control samples from healthy donors and cancer patients. Profiled with immunoSEQ multiplex PCR; TCRdb holds only in-frame clones, not every one. The sample holds about 180,000 clones, more than 85% seen once. The sample consisted of blood. All receptors come from a woman aged 40 to 55 in good health. Both conserved end residues are part of each CDR3. D genes are given only for firm matches. Size is stated for part of the rows, as once, few or many counts, or as a class when the clone is expanded.

>.|13|TRBJ1-2|TRBV6-5|.
CASSYSIGGGYTF
TGTGCCAGCAGTTACTCAATAGGCGGAGGCTACACCTTC
>.|13|TRBJ2-3|TRBV29-1|.
CSVVGHFTDTQYF
TGCAGCGTTGTGGGACACTTCACAGATACGCAGTATTTT
>.|17|TRBJ2-1|TRBV4-1|.
CASSQGQARTAYNEQFF
TGCGCCAGCAGCCAAGGTCAAGCTAGGACGGCCTACAATGAGCAGTTCTTC
>TRBD2|14|TRBJ2-3|TRBV19|.
CASGPAGDTDTQYF
TGTGCCAGTGGACCAGCGGGGGACACAGATACGCAGTATTTT
>.|14|TRBJ1-2|TRBV9|.
CASSPPTGIHGYTF
TGTGCCAGCAGTCCCCCCACAGGGATCCATGGCTACACCTTC
>.|14|TRBJ2-1|TRBV7-2|.
CASSPLSSYNEQFF
TGTGCCAGCAGCCCGTTAAGCTCCTACAATGAGCAGTTCTTC
>TRBD1|16|TRBJ2-7|TRBV6-5|.
CASSYLRTGAAYEQYF
TGTGCCAGCAGTTACCTTAGGACAGGGGCAGCCTACGAGCAGTACTTC
>TRBD1|14|TRBJ1-1|TRBV5-4|.
CASNTRGRNTEAFF
TGTGCCAGCAACACCAGGGGGCGGAACACTGAAGCTTTCTTT
>TRBD1|19|TRBJ1-1|TRBV11-2|.
CASSLGGWGQGEKYTEAFF
TGTGCCAGCAGCTTAGGAGGGTGGGGACAGGGGGAAAAATACACTGAAGCTTTCTTT
>TRBD1|17|TRBJ1-5|TRBV4-1|.
CASSRTTGEYGNQPQHF
TGCGCCAGCAGCCGAACGACAGGGGAGTATGGCAATCAGCCCCAGCATTTT
>.|11|TRBJ1-2|TRBV20-1|.
CSALRQNRYTF
TGCAGTGCCCTTAGACAGAACCGCTACACCTTC
>TRBD2|16|TRBJ2-1|TRBV13|.
CASRYTSGGAYNEQFF
TGTGCCAGCCGTTACACGAGCGGGGGGGCATACAATGAGCAGTTCTTC
>.|13|TRBJ1-2|TRBV2|few
CASNRDTNYGYTF
TGTGCCAGCAACAGGGACACTAACTATGGCTACACCTTC
>TRBD1|15|TRBJ2-1|TRBV10-3|.
CAISQQGDSYNEQFF
TGTGCCATCAGTCAACAGGGGGACTCCTACAATGAGCAGTTCTTC
>.|13|TRBJ2-7|TRBV7-2|.
CASSTQDRYEQYF
TGTGCCAGCAGCACACAGGACCGGTACGAGCAGTACTTC
>.|13|TRBJ1-5|TRBV10-3|.
CAIKQGNNQPQHF
TGTGCCATAAAACAGGGTAATAATCAGCCCCAGCATTTT
>.|13|TRBJ1-1|TRBV3-1/TRBV3-2|.
CASSQGQASEAFF
TGTGCCAGCAGCCAAGGGCAGGCGTCTGAAGCTTTCTTT
>TRBD1|16|TRBJ1-1|TRBV6-6|.
CASRAGTGARNTEAFF
TGTGCCAGCAGGGCCGGGACAGGGGCGAGGAACACTGAAGCTTTCTTT
>TRBD1|14|TRBJ1-2|TRBV14|.
CASSRRDRGYGYTF
TGTGCCAGCAGCCGAAGAGACAGGGGCTATGGCTACACCTTC
>.|14|TRBJ2-5|TRBV27|.
CASSLGGIGETQYF
TGTGCCAGCAGTTTAGGTGGGATTGGGGAGACCCAGTACTTC
>TRBD1|14|TRBJ2-2|TRBV6-1|.
CASSWTGFGGELFF
TGTGCCAGCAGTTGGACAGGGTTTGGCGGGGAGCTGTTTTTT
>.|12|TRBJ2-1|TRBV25-1|.
CASSETGIEQFF
TGTGCCAGCAGTGAAACGGGTATTGAGCAGTTCTTC
>.|14|TRBJ2-7|TRBV5-1|.
CASSLAGADVEQYF
TGCGCCAGCAGCTTGGCCGGGGCTGATGTCGAGCAGTACTTC
>.|17|TRBJ1-3|TRBV18|once
CASSSLPQGNSGNTIYF
TGTGCCAGCTCGTCCCTTCCCCAGGGGAACTCTGGAAACACCATATATTTT
>TRBD1|15|TRBJ2-3|TRBV2|.
CASSTQGAGADTQYF
TGTGCCAGCAGTACTCAGGGGGCCGGGGCAGATACGCAGTATTTT
>.|16|TRBJ1-6|TRBV5-1|.
CASSLGLSQGNSPLHF
TGCGCCAGCAGCTTGGGTTTGTCACAGGGAAATTCACCCCTCCACTTT
>.|14|TRBJ1-1|TRBV9|.
CASSVGWSLTEAFF
TGTGCCAGCAGCGTAGGATGGAGTCTAACTGAAGCTTTCTTT
>.|13|TRBJ1-1|TRBV5-5|.
CASSLNPNTEAFF
TGTGCCAGCAGCTTAAACCCGAACACTGAAGCTTTCTTT
>TRBD1|14|TRBJ1-4|TRBV6-1|.
CASSERTGGAELFF
TGTGCCAGCAGTGAAAGGACAGGGGGTGCGGAACTGTTTTTT
>.|16|TRBJ1-4|TRBV15|.
CATSRGRTTTNEKLFF
TGTGCCACCAGCAGAGGACGAACTACAACTAATGAAAAACTGTTTTTT
>.|13|TRBJ2-7|TRBV7-8|.
CASSLVAAYEQYF
TGTGCCAGCAGCTTAGTGGCAGCCTACGAGCAGTACTTC
>TRBD2|14|TRBJ2-1|TRBV2|.
CASRGLGSHNEQFF
TGTGCCAGCAGGGGACTAGGATCCCACAATGAGCAGTTCTTC
>TRBD1|14|TRBJ2-7|TRBV5-1|.
CASSPRQGTYEQYF
TGCGCCAGCAGCCCCCGACAGGGAACCTACGAGCAGTACTTC
>.|12|TRBJ2-3|TRBV12-3/TRBV12-4|.
CACGGAGDTQYF
TGTGCCTGCGGCGGGGCTGGAGATACGCAGTATTTT
>.|11|TRBJ1-2|TRBV2|.
CASSTTRGYTF
TGTGCCAGCAGCACTACCAGGGGCTACACCTTC
>.|14|TRBJ1-1|TRBV6-5|few
CATLSSYVDRNTFF
TGTGCCACCTTATCCTCATACGTGGATAGAAATACTTTCTTT
>TRBD1|15|TRBJ1-2|TRBV6-5|.
CASRVGTGPNYGYTF
TGTGCCAGCAGAGTAGGGACAGGGCCTAACTATGGCTACACCTTC
>TRBD2|17|TRBJ2-1|TRBV5-1|few
CASSPNYVQRGGIEQFF
TGCGCCAGCAGCCCAAACTACGTCCAGCGGGGTGGGATTGAGCAGTTCTTC
>.|14|TRBJ2-3|TRBV11-2|.
CASSLDRRVDTQYF
TGTGCCAGCAGCTTAGACCGCAGGGTAGATACGCAGTATTTT
>.|13|TRBJ2-7|TRBV20-1|.
CSASLPNEVEQYF
TGCAGTGCTAGTCTCCCCAACGAGGTCGAGCAGTACTTC
>.|14|TRBJ2-2|TRBV4-1|once
CASTHSGRTGELFF
TGCGCCAGCACCCACTCCGGACGCACCGGGGAGCTGTTTTTT
>.|14|TRBJ1-2|TRBV11-2|.
CASSTYNQESGYTF
TGTGCCAGCAGCACATACAACCAAGAGAGTGGCTACACCTTC
>.|14|TRBJ1-1|TRBV6-2/TRBV6-3|.
CASSRDVVNTEAFF
TGTGCCAGCAGTCGTGACGTCGTGAACACTGAAGCTTTCTTT
>.|14|TRBJ1-2|TRBV21-1|.
CASSKGVGGYGYTF
TGTGCCAGCAGCAAAGGTGTAGGGGGCTATGGCTACACCTTC
>TRBD1|15|TRBJ2-7|TRBV19|.
CASTPDRGLSYEQYF
TGTGCCAGTACCCCGGACAGGGGGCTTTCCTACGAGCAGTACTTC
>.|15|TRBJ1-6|TRBV5-1|.
CARRLEGKGESPLHF
TGCGCCAGACGGTTGGAAGGTAAAGGAGAATCACCCCTCCACTTT
>.|15|TRBJ1-2|TRBV6-5|.
CASSPGYAHRYGYTF
TGTGCCAGCAGCCCCGGCTACGCCCATCGCTATGGCTACACCTTC
>.|12|TRBJ2-7|TRBV7-9|.
CASNLDGYEQYF
TGTGCCAGCAACCTGGACGGATACGAGCAGTACTTC
>.|14|TRBJ2-5|TRBV7-9|.
CASSFGGYQETQYF
TGTGCCAGCAGCTTTGGCGGCTACCAAGAGACCCAGTACTTC
>.|11|TRBJ2-7|TRBV10-1|.
CARVVGYEQYF
TGCGCCAGGGTGGTGGGATACGAGCAGTACTTC
>.|12|TRBJ2-7|TRBV12-3/TRBV12-4|once
CASSLGRYEQYF
TGTGCCAGCAGTTTAGGCAGGTACGAGCAGTACTTC
>.|19|TRBJ1-3|TRBV13|once
CASSLPRPLDGVSGNTIYF
TGTGCCAGCAGCTTACCTCGACCTTTGGACGGTGTCTCTGGAAACACCATATATTTT
>.|11|TRBJ1-2|TRBV20-1|once
CSARGGDGYTF
TGCAGTGCTAGAGGTGGGGATGGCTACACCTTC
>.|14|TRBJ2-7|TRBV14|.
CASSLSGASYEQYF
TGTGCCAGCAGCCTCTCAGGGGCCTCTTACGAGCAGTACTTC
>TRBD2|13|TRBJ2-5|TRBV3-1/TRBV3-2|.
CASSHWGGETQYF
TGTGCCAGCAGCCACTGGGGGGGAGAGACCCAGTACTTC
>.|11|TRBJ2-3|TRBV5-1|.
CASSLDDTQYF
TGCGCCAGCAGCTTGGATGATACGCAGTATTTT
>.|11|TRBJ1-2|TRBV29-1|.
CSTWEGDGYTF
TGCAGCACTTGGGAAGGAGATGGCTACACCTTC
>TRBD1|15|TRBJ2-7|TRBV7-8|few
CASSLGGQGFYEQYF
TGTGCCAGCAGCTTGGGGGGACAGGGGTTCTACGAGCAGTACTTC
>TRBD2|16|TRBJ2-3|TRBV13|.
CASSLGLAGSTDTQYF
TGTGCCAGCAGCCTGGGACTAGCGGGGAGCACAGATACGCAGTATTTT
>.|14|TRBJ2-2|TRBV9|.
CASSVETNTGELFF
TGTGCCAGCAGCGTAGAAACCAACACCGGGGAGCTGTTTTTT